These 5 T cell receptor beta chains were all obtained from the same sample, sequenced in a study of blood T cell repertoires in COVID-19. Here immunoSEQ multiplex PCR was the method, and the copy in TCRdb shows in-frame clones only, minus some. The sample comprises 250,000 to 300,000 clones, around 84% of which are singletons, and about 5% rests with the top ten. Input material: PBMCs or T cells enriched from blood (not recorded which). These receptors came from a man in his forties or fifties who had been exposed to COVID-19.

V gene TRBV27 combines with J gene TRBJ2-7; TRBD1 agrees at 7 bases. J was trimmed by 3 bases and V by 3 bases; bases with no gene match: 5. This CDR3 region has 14 residues. The germline V gene encodes CDR1 MNHEY and CDR2 SMNVEV (reference sequence). The CDR3 nucleotides are TGTGCCAGCAGTTTGAGACAGGGTTACTACGAGCAGTACTTC. Its protein product is CASSLRQGYYEQYF.

This chain uses TRBV27 with TRBJ1-5; D call uncertain. CDR3 length: 15 residues. Trimming took off 3 bases at V and 0 bases at J, with 9 bases between the two ends. CDR1 and CDR2 from the germline V gene are MNHEY and SMNVEV (reference sequence). CDR3 DNA sequence: TGTGCCAGCAGTTTCACCAGGCGTAGCAATCAGCCCCAGCATTTT. Protein product: CASSFTRRSNQPQHF.

The rearrangement joins TRBV3-1 (or the pseudogene TRBV3-2) to TRBJ2-7, with TRBD1 identical over 9 bases. Germline values: CDR1 LGHDT, CDR2 YNNKEL (reference sequence). The CDR3 covers 13 residues. With V trimmed by 4 bases and J by 12 bases, 10 bases remained unmatched. The CDR3 DNA reads TGTGCCAGCAGCCGCCTGGGACAGGGTGATACGTACTTC. It codes for CASSRLGQGDTYF.

The V call is TRBV3-1 (or the pseudogene TRBV3-2), the J call TRBJ2-2; D is ambiguous. The germline CDR1 and CDR2 sequences are LGHDT and YNNKEL (reference sequence). The CDR3 spans 16 residues. V lost 0 bases, J lost 4 bases, and 12 bases lay in between. CDR3 sequence (DNA): TGTGCCAGCAGCCAAGAACTCGTTTGGTCCACCGGGGAGCTGTTTTTT. Residues: CASSQELVWSTGELFF.

V is TRBV30 and J is TRBJ1-5; D gene unclear. Trimming shortened V by 4 bases and J by 0 bases, and 10 bases separated the two germline ends. This CDR3 has 14 amino acids. Germline CDR1 is GTSNPN and CDR2 is SVGIG (reference sequence). In DNA form, the CDR3 reads TGTGCCTGGATACGACAATTTAGCAATCAGCCCCAGCATTTT. Translated, it gives CAWIRQFSNQPQHF.